The source of this T cell receptor beta chain is a study of blood T cell repertoires in COVID-19. Measured with immunoSEQ multiplex PCR; TCRdb has only the in-frame clones, and not every one. The data show 250,000 to 300,000 clones, 90% seen once. CDR3 length: 13 residues. With 4 bases clipped from V and 8 bases from J, the junction kept 7 bases outside the gene matches. Germline V gives CDR1 MNHEY, CDR2 SVGEGT. This clone was seen more than once but under ten times. The chain combines TRBV6-2 or TRBV6-3 with TRBJ1-2, with 7 bases aligning to TRBD1. Sequencing input: peripheral blood. This receptor was identified in a woman aged 50 to 60 with COVID-19, enrolled during active disease. The CDR3 protein is CASSFMTGMGYTF. The CDR3 region has the DNA TGTGCCAGCAGTTTTATGACAGGGATGGGCTACACCTTC.